A single sample gave rise to the 25 T cell receptor beta chains below, sequenced in a study of shared clonotypes between healthy human individuals. TCRdb's copy holds only in-frame clones and misses some; the assay was immunoSEQ multiplex PCR. The profile shows roughly 2.2 million clones, roughly 93% of them singletons. Sequenced input: naive CD4+ T cells from PBMCs. As for subset: CD45RA+ positively selected. The origin of the receptors is a man aged 18 to 29 in good health. Some clones in this sample may be carry-over from other donors' samples.

The chain couples TRBV27 to TRBJ2-1; a possible D gene is TRBD2 (6 bases). Deletions cut 7 bases from V and 7 bases from J, with 17 bases between. The CDR3 consists of 14 residues. Germline CDR1 is MNHEY and CDR2 is SMNVEV (reference sequence). The CDR3, as DNA: TGTGCCAGCAAACTGTACCTAAGCGGGAATGAGCAGTTCTTC. Amino acid sequence: CASKLYLSGNEQFF.

The rearrangement joins TRBV23-1 to TRBJ2-3; perhaps D is TRBD1 or TRBD2 (6 bases each). TRBV23-1 carries the ORF label, with uncertain function. Trimming shortened V by 9 bases and J by 8 bases, and 30 bases separated the two germline ends. The length of the CDR3 is 17 residues. In DNA, the CDR3 is TGCGCCAGTTTCCCCGGGACACCCGGGAGTCACAGCGGTACGCAGTATTTT. Translation gives CASFPGTPGSHSGTQYF.

The chain carries TRBV27 and TRBJ2-4; unclear D gene. This CDR3 is 14 amino acids long. Between the trimmed V and J ends, which lost 5 bases and 0 bases, there was a span of 8 bases. CDR1 and CDR2 from the germline V gene are MNHEY and SMNVEV (reference sequence). DNA for the CDR3: TGTGCCAGCAGTAGGTTCGGAGCCAAAAACATTCAGTACTTC. As protein: CASSRFGAKNIQYF.

This clone has just one count. The rearrangement links TRBV18 to TRBJ2-6, with D possibly matching TRBD1 (6 bases). Germline V gene lookup returns CDR1 KGHSH and CDR2 LQKENI. V gave up 7 bases and J gave up 6 bases, with 19 bases separating them. CDR3 size: 16 residues. The CDR3 DNA reads as TGTGCCAGCTTTAGGGCAGGGGTATCTTCGGCCAACGTCCTGACTTTC. Translating gives CASFRAGVSSANVLTF.

This chain connects TRBV11-2 to TRBJ2-1; no clear D gene. This CDR3 has 14 residues. The V gene's germline CDR1 is SGHAT and CDR2 FQNNGV. V lost 5 bases to trimming and J lost 4 bases, with 12 bases between them. The CDR3 region has the DNA TGTGCCAGCAGCACCGAACACCTATACAATGAGCAGTTCTTC. Its translation is CASSTEHLYNEQFF.

V usage is TRBV12-1 and J usage is TRBJ2-1; the table's D call, TRBD2, has no DNA check behind it. TRBV12-1 is shown as a pseudogene. This CDR3 is 19 amino acids long. The DNA of the CDR3 is TGTGCCAGCAGCTTTGAGACTAGCGGGAGGGCCTGGGGTTACAATGAGCAGTTCTTC. Translated: CASSFETSGRAWGYNEQFF.

The V call is TRBV7-9, the J call TRBJ1-5, with a weak D call TRBD1 (6 bases). Germline CDR1 reads SEHNR; CDR2 reads FQNEAQ (reference sequence). V lost 5 bases and J 5 bases, leaving 16 bases between the germline ends. This CDR3 has 15 amino acids. CDR3 coding DNA: TGTGCCAGCAGCCCCGCAGACAGGAGCCATCAGCCCCAGCATTTT. As protein: CASSPADRSHQPQHF. Full variable domain (remainder filled in from reference TRBV7-9 and TRBJ1-5): DTGVSQNPRHKITKRGQNVTFRCDPISEHNRLYWYRQTLGQGPEFLTYFQNEAQLEKSRLLSDRFSAERPKGSFSTLEIQRTEQGDSAMYLCASSPADRSHQPQHFGDGTRLSIL.

This clone was seen only once. Other DNA sequences in the same sample also yield this CDR3. The V call is TRBV19, the J call TRBJ2-7; TRBD1 agrees at 8 bases. The length of the CDR3 is 15 residues. Trimming took 1 base from V and 0 from J; bases not matched to a gene: 2. Per germline, CDR1 LNHDA and CDR2 SQIVND (reference sequence). This chain's CDR3 is CASSIAGGSSYEQYF. The CDR3 region has the DNA TGTGCCAGTAGTATAGCAGGGGGCAGCTCCTACGAGCAGTACTTC.

V and J are TRBV5-1 and TRBJ2-3, with D unresolved. CDR3 length: 14 amino acids. Trimming pared 0 bases from V and 4 bases from J, leaving 9 bases between. Per germline, CDR1 SGHRS and CDR2 YFSETQ. CDR3 sequence reads: CASSLGGDADTQYF. CDR3 in DNA: TGCGCCAGCAGCTTGGGTGGCGACGCAGATACGCAGTATTTT. Full variable domain (missing parts from reference TRBV5-1 and TRBJ2-3): KAGVTQTPRYLIKTRGQQVTLSCSPISGHRSVSWYQQTPGQGLQFLFEYFSETQRNKGNFPGRFSGRQFSNSRSEMNVSTLELGDSALYLCASSLGGDADTQYFGPGTRLTVL.

The J gene is TRBJ2-5, the V gene TRBV10-3; a possible D gene is TRBD2 (6 bases). Germline CDR1 and CDR2: ENHRY and SYGVKD. V lost 2 bases, J lost 2 bases, and 12 bases lay in between. The CDR3 has 15 amino acids. CDR3 sequence reads: CAISERRGGQETQYF. Written as DNA, the CDR3 is TGTGCCATCAGTGAGAGGAGGGGCGGTCAAGAGACCCAGTACTTC.

The V and J genes are TRBV5-1 and TRBJ1-4; no definite D call. Trimming took 0 bases from V and 4 from J, leaving 7 bases between them. Germline CDR1 SGHRS, CDR2 YFSETQ. The CDR3 has 14 residues. The CDR3 DNA is TGCGCCAGCAGCTTGGGGCACAATAATGAAAAACTGTTTTTT. It encodes CASSLGHNNEKLFF.

This rearrangement joins TRBV6-1 to TRBJ2-7, with 7 bases identical to TRBD1. With 8 bases clipped from V and 9 bases from J, the junction kept 13 bases outside the gene matches. Germline V gene sequence: CDR1 MNHNS, CDR2 SASEGT. The CDR3 runs to 13 residues. DNA for the CDR3: TGTGCCAGCTGGACAGGAGCCGTCAGGGGGCAGTACTTC. It translates to CASWTGAVRGQYF.

The rearrangement uses TRBV19 and TRBJ2-1; the match to TRBD1 covers 11 bases. Germline V CDR1 and CDR2: LNHDA, SQIVND (reference sequence). The ends lost 4 bases at V and 10 bases at J; junction bases unmatched: 12. There are 16 residues in the CDR3. CDR3 DNA sequence: TGTGCCAGTAGTACCGTCTCGGGACAGGGGGGTGCGGAGCAGTTCTTC. It translates to CASSTVSGQGGAEQFF. Combining the CDR3 with reference TRBV19 and TRBJ2-1 gives the whole variable domain DGGITQSPKYLFRKEGQNVTLSCEQNLNHDAMYWYRQDPGQGLRLIYYSQIVNDFQKGDIAEGYSVSREKKESFPLTVTSAQKNPTAFYLCASSTVSGQGGAEQFFGPGTRLTVL.

The rearrangement joins TRBV4-1 to TRBJ2-3; 7 bases align to TRBD1. V lost 1 base to trimming and J lost 0 bases; unmatched junction nucleotides: 7. The germline CDR1 and CDR2 sequences are MGHRA and YSYEKL. The CDR3 totals 17 residues. For the CDR3, the DNA is TGCGCCAGCAGCCAAGGCCGAGGGGGCAAAAGCACAGATACGCAGTATTTT. This gives the protein CASSQGRGGKSTDTQYF.

The chain recombines TRBV5-1 with TRBJ2-2; either TRBD1 or TRBD2 may fit D (6 bases each). The ends were cut back, 7 bases at V and 5 bases at J, with 15 bases in the middle. Germline V lookup: CDR1 SGHRS, CDR2 YFSETQ. The CDR3 consists of 14 residues. In DNA, the CDR3 is TGCGCCAGCTATCCGTGGGGGGCGACCGGGGAGCTGTTTTTT. Its protein is CASYPWGATGELFF.

This clone showed up just a few times. V usage is TRBV7-3 and J usage is TRBJ2-3; no reliable D call. This CDR3 comprises 12 residues. With 0 bases removed from V and 4 bases from J, the gap between germline ends came to 2 bases. CDR1 is SGHTA and CDR2 is FQGTGA in the germline V gene. The CDR3 region is CASSLTADTQYF. CDR3 DNA sequence: TGTGCCAGCAGCTTAACGGCAGATACGCAGTATTTT.

The rearrangement uses TRBV7-3 and TRBJ2-2; D call uncertain. CDR3 length: 12 residues. Germline-derived CDR1 and CDR2 are SGHTA and FQGTGA. V lost 2 bases, J lost 9 bases, and 7 bases lay in between. The CDR3 DNA follows: TGTGCCAGCAGCTTACTGAGCCGGGAGCTGTTTTTT. The encoded protein is CASSLLSRELFF.

This clone was seen just once. This CDR3 is CASRHRTVDTQYF. The CDR3 DNA reads TGTGCCAGCAGGCACCGGACGGTAGATACGCAGTATTTT. The chain is built from TRBV2 and TRBJ2-3; D ambiguous. Per germline, CDR1 SNHLY and CDR2 FYNNEI. Trimming took 6 bases from V and 5 from J, leaving 12 bases between them. CDR3 size: 13 residues.

This clone has only one observation. The gene calls are TRBV28 and TRBJ2-7; D may correspond to TRBD1 or TRBD2 (5 bases each). CDR3 size: 12 residues. V dropped 2 bases and J dropped 6 bases, with 8 bases sitting between them. Per the germline V gene, CDR1 is MDHEN and CDR2 is SYDVKM. The CDR3: CASSLIGGEQYF. CDR3 sequence (DNA): TGTGCCAGCAGTTTAATTGGGGGCGAGCAGTACTTC.

Turning to this clone: The same CDR3 is also encoded by other DNA sequences in this sample. V usage is TRBV6-5 and J usage is TRBJ2-7, with TRBD1 matching over 8 bases. Germline values: CDR1 MNHEY, CDR2 SVGAGI. V lost 6 bases to trimming and J lost 4 bases; unmatched junction nucleotides: 11. The CDR3 is 15 amino acids. CDR3 loop: CASSLTGTGGYEQYF. As DNA, the CDR3 is TGTGCCAGCAGCCTAACCGGGACAGGCGGGTACGAGCAGTACTTC.

CDR3 residues: CASSPVLKRGNEQFF. Written as DNA, the CDR3 is TGCGCCAGCAGCCCGGTCCTCAAGAGGGGCAATGAGCAGTTCTTC. V gene TRBV4-1 combines with J gene TRBJ2-1; D possibly uses TRBD1 or TRBD2 (5 bases each). CDR1 and CDR2 (germline): MGHRA, YSYEKL. Deletions cut 4 bases from V and 6 bases from J, with 16 bases between. The CDR3 extends over 15 amino acids.

This clone has just one count. The rearrangement joins TRBV7-9 to TRBJ1-3, with a tentative D call TRBD1 (5 bases). The CDR3 sequence is 15 residues long. CDR1 and CDR2 (germline): SEHNR, FQNEAQ (reference sequence). V was pared by 3 bases and J by 2 bases, with 11 bases between. DNA for the CDR3: TGTGCCAGCAGCTTTTGGCGGGGGGCTGGAAACACCATATATTTT. This codes for CASSFWRGAGNTIYF.

This clone was observed a single time. The V and J genes are TRBV28 and TRBJ2-7, with TRBD2 matching over 8 bases. CDR3 length: 16 amino acids. The V and J ends lost 7 bases and 3 bases, in that order; junction bases with no gene match: 14. Germline CDR1 is MDHEN and CDR2 is SYDVKM. Written as DNA, the CDR3 is TGTGCCAGCACCACGAGGGCGGCGGGAGGAAACTACGAGCAGTACTTC. This codes for CASTTRAAGGNYEQYF. The full variable domain, completed using reference TRBV28 and TRBJ2-7, is DVKVTQSSRYLVKRTGEKVFLECVQDMDHENMFWYRQDPGLGLRLIYFSYDVKMKEKGDIPEGYSVSREKKERFSLILESASTNQTSMYLCASTTRAAGGNYEQYFGPGTRLTVT.

The chain has TRBV10-3 and TRBJ2-7, with a tentative D call TRBD1 (6 bases). V was clipped by 3 bases and J by 6 bases, with 15 bases between them. Germline-derived CDR1 and CDR2 are ENHRY and SYGVKD. This CDR3 comprises 14 residues. CDR3: CAISEKQGFVEQYF. The CDR3 DNA reads as TGTGCCATCAGTGAAAAGCAGGGGTTCGTCGAGCAGTACTTC.

This clone was seen a few times. The gene calls are TRBV28 and TRBJ1-5; D possibly corresponds to TRBD1 (5 bases). V was shortened by 3 bases and J by 5 bases, with 11 bases between the two germline ends. The CDR3 totals 14 residues. Germline CDR1 MDHEN, CDR2 SYDVKM. The CDR3 spells CASSFQGYDQPQHF. The DNA of the CDR3 is TGTGCCAGCAGTTTCCAGGGTTACGATCAGCCCCAGCATTTT.